This is a list of T cell receptor beta chains from one sample in a study of cytomegalovirus exposure and HLA in healthy donors. Some clones are missing from TCRdb's copy, which holds only in-frame ones; the method was immunoSEQ multiplex PCR. Altogether some 170,000 clones are present, about 81% being singletons, with the ten largest covering around 2.4%. The material sequenced was PBMCs. The receptors originated from a woman aged 30 to 39 in good health and CMV-seronegative. The CDR3 runs from the conserved cysteine through the conserved F or W. Fields, in order: clone size, D gene, J gene, V gene, CDR3 DNA, CDR3 protein. D genes are given only for firm matches. Clone size is stated in some rows and not others, as once, few, many or a class when expanded.

NA,NA,TRBJ2-7,TRBV19,TGTGCCAGTAGTGCGGGACTTTGGAACGAGCAGTACTTC,CASSAGLWNEQYF
few,TRBD2,TRBJ2-4,TRBV28,TGTGCCAGCAGTTTAGATTTCCTAGCGGTGGGAGCCAAAAACAGTCAGTACTTC,CASSLDFLAVGAKNSQYF
NA,TRBD1,TRBJ2-3,TRBV28,TGTGCCAGCAGTCCCCCTTTGGGACAGGGGGGATCAGATACGCAGTATTTT,CASSPPLGQGGSDTQYF
NA,TRBD2,TRBJ2-7,TRBV10-3,TGTGCCATCAGCAGCCGGGAGGGCGAGCAGTACTTC,CAISSREGEQYF
NA,TRBD1,TRBJ2-5,TRBV7-2,TGTGCCAGCAGCCCGGACAGGGGAGAGACCCAGTACTTC,CASSPDRGETQYF
once,TRBD1,TRBJ1-2,TRBV7-9,TGTTCCAGCAGCTTCCGGACAGGGCATGGCTACACCTTC,CSSSFRTGHGYTF
NA,NA,TRBJ2-5,TRBV7-7,TGTGCCAGCAGCTTACAGCGGGCGGAGACCCAGTACTTC,CASSLQRAETQYF
NA,NA,TRBJ1-1,TRBV5-6,TGTGCCAGCAGCTTCCCCGGGGGGACCACTGAAGCTTTCTTT,CASSFPGGTTEAFF
NA,TRBD2,TRBJ2-7,TRBV28,TGTGCCAGCACGGCGAATAGCGGGAGGGCCTACGAGCAGTACTTC,CASTANSGRAYEQYF
few,NA,TRBJ1-5,TRBV28,TGTGCCAGCGGGGGGAATAGCAATCAGCCCCAGCATTTT,CASGGNSNQPQHF
NA,TRBD1,TRBJ1-2,TRBV2,TGTGCCAGCAGTGAAGCCGGAACAGGGGGCGGATTCGGCTACACCTTC,CASSEAGTGGGFGYTF
NA,NA,TRBJ1-3,TRBV7-9,TGTGCCAGCAGCTCAATTTCGGGGGTTAGGCGAAACACCATATATTTT,CASSSISGVRRNTIYF
NA,NA,TRBJ2-7,TRBV30,TGTGCCTGGAGTGCGGTCGTCGGGTCCCGCTGGTTGTACGAGCAGTACTTC,CAWSAVVGSRWLYEQYF
NA,NA,TRBJ2-5,TRBV7-2,TGTGCCAGCAGCTACGGGCGACTACCTGTGGAGACCCAGTACTTC,CASSYGRLPVETQYF
NA,TRBD2,TRBJ2-7,TRBV4-1,TGCGCCAGCAGCCAAGTCGTAGCGGGAGTCAGCCCTGCCTCCTACGTATACGAGCAGTACTTC,CASSQVVAGVSPASYVYEQYF
few,TRBD1,TRBJ2-7,TRBV7-2,TGTGCCAGCAGCATAGCCGGGACAGGGAGCGAGCAGTACTTC,CASSIAGTGSEQYF
NA,TRBD1,TRBJ2-5,TRBV30,TGTGCCTGGAGTATGGCAGGGGGCGAGACCCAGTACTTC,CAWSMAGGETQYF
NA,TRBD1,TRBJ1-1,TRBV18,TGTGCCAGCTCACCGACGACAGGGCTGAACACTGAAGCTTTCTTT,CASSPTTGLNTEAFF
NA,TRBD2,TRBJ2-7,TRBV28,TGTGCCAGCAGTTTCCTATTTCCAGGACTAGCGGGACTCTCCTACGAGCAGTACTTC,CASSFLFPGLAGLSYEQYF
few,TRBD1,TRBJ1-1,TRBV5-4,TGTGCCAGCAGCTTGGGGACAGGCCTTGAAGCTTTCTTT,CASSLGTGLEAFF
NA,NA,TRBJ2-1,TRBV7-9,TGTGCCAGCAGCTACTCCATGGACACCTACAATGAGCAGTTCTTC,CASSYSMDTYNEQFF
NA,NA,TRBJ1-1,TRBV2,TGTGCCAGCAGTGTGGGGGGGGAGTGCGTCTTT,CASSVGGECVF
NA,NA,TRBJ2-7,TRBV5-5,TGTGCCAGCAGCTTGGCAGGGATCGCCTACGAGCAGTACTTC,CASSLAGIAYEQYF
NA,TRBD1,TRBJ1-6,TRBV2,TGTGCCAGCAGTGAAGGGGACAGCTATAATTCACCCCTCCACTTT,CASSEGDSYNSPLHF
NA,TRBD1,TRBJ2-7,TRBV5-6,TGTGCCAGCAGCGAGCTGGGGACAGGGGGTTACGAGCAGTACTTC,CASSELGTGGYEQYF
NA,TRBD1,TRBJ2-7,TRBV19,TGTGCCACCAGACAGGGGGCCTCCTACGAGCAGTACTTC,CATRQGASYEQYF
few,NA,TRBJ2-3,TRBV7-9,TGTGCCAGCAGCCTGGCAGGGGCTAGCACAGATACGCAGTATTTT,CASSLAGASTDTQYF
NA,NA,TRBJ2-3,TRBV5-1,TGCGCCAGCAGCGTCAGTGATACGCAGTATTTT,CASSVSDTQYF
NA,TRBD1,TRBJ2-7,TRBV18,TGTGCCAGCTCGGGGACAGGGGAGAGCTCCTACGAGCAGTACTTC,CASSGTGESSYEQYF
NA,NA,TRBJ2-1,TRBV11-2,TGTGCCAGCAGCTTAGACGGGAGTGGTTACAATGAGCAGTTCTTC,CASSLDGSGYNEQFF
NA,NA,TRBJ1-3,TRBV30,TGTGCCTGGAGTACAGGGTCTGGGGGAAACACCATATATTTT,CAWSTGSGGNTIYF
few,NA,TRBJ1-1,TRBV2,TGTGCCAGCAGCGGAGAAACAGGGTTAAGCACTGAAGCTTTCTTT,CASSGETGLSTEAFF
NA,NA,TRBJ2-1,TRBV20-1,TGCAGTGCTAGGCTGGCTCCGGGGCAGTTCTTC,CSARLAPGQFF
NA,NA,TRBJ1-2,TRBV30,TGTGCCCTCCAACTATGGAGTAACTATGGCTACACCTTC,CALQLWSNYGYTF
NA,NA,TRBJ1-1,TRBV6-5,TGTGCCAGCAGTTACCGGGGGAAAGCCACTGAAGCTTTCTTT,CASSYRGKATEAFF
NA,TRBD2,TRBJ2-1,TRBV11-2,TGTGCCAGCAGCCTTAGCGGGGTGAGGGGGAATGAGCAGTTCTTC,CASSLSGVRGNEQFF
few,NA,TRBJ1-6,TRBV19,TGTGCCAGTAGGGAGACCTATAATTCACCCCTCCACTTT,CASRETYNSPLHF
NA,NA,TRBJ1-4,TRBV21-1,TGTGCCAGCAGTTGGCCGCGGGACAGGGCCTCAACTAATGAAAAACTGTTTTTT,CASSWPRDRASTNEKLFF
few,TRBD1,TRBJ1-4,TRBV7-9,TGTGCCAGCAGCTTAGAGACAGGGCGTGAAAAACTGTTTTTT,CASSLETGREKLFF
NA,NA,TRBJ1-5,TRBV10-3,TGTGCCATCAGTGACTCAGGCAGTAATCAGCCCCAGCATTTT,CAISDSGSNQPQHF
NA,NA,TRBJ2-7,TRBV7-9,TGTGCCAGCAGCTTAACTAGTACCTACGAGCAGTACTTC,CASSLTSTYEQYF
NA,NA,TRBJ1-2,TRBV7-2,TGTGCCAGCATAACCCAGGGATTCGTGGGTGGCTACACCTTC,CASITQGFVGGYTF
NA,TRBD1,TRBJ1-3,TRBV28,TGTGCCAGCAGTTCGACAGGGTTCGGAAACACCATATATTTT,CASSSTGFGNTIYF
NA,TRBD1,TRBJ1-5,TRBV6-1,TGTGCCAGCAGTGAGACAGGGGACCAGCCCCAGCATTTT,CASSETGDQPQHF
NA,NA,TRBJ2-3,TRBV7-9,TGTGCCAGCAGCTTCACCGGACAGTCGACTAGCACAGATACGCAGTATTTT,CASSFTGQSTSTDTQYF
once,NA,TRBJ1-6,TRBV15,TGTGCCACCAGCACCAGGGGTTTTCTAAATTCACCCCTCCACTTT,CATSTRGFLNSPLHF